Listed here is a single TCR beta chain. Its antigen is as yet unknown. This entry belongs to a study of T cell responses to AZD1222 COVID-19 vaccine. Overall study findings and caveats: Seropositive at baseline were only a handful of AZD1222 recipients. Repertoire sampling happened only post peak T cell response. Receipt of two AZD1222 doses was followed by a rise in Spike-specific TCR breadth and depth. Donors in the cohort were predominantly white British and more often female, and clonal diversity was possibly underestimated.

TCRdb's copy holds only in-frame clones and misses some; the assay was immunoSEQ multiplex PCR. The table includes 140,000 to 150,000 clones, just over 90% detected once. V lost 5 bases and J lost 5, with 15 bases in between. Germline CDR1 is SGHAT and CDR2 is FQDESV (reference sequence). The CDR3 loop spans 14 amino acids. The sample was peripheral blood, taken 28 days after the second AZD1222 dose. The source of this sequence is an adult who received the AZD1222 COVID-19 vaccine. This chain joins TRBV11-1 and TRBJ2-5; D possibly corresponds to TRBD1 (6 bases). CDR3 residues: CASSPRGIRETQYF. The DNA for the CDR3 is TGTGCCAGCAGCCCGAGGGGGATCCGGGAGACCCAGTACTTC.